This TCR beta chain was obtained from a study of blood T cells in healthy people across ages (dated by TCRdb to about 2015). Regarding the study in general: In model experiments, template switching captured roughly one uniquely barcoded TCR beta cDNA molecule for every two T cells. The study measured age-related changes in TCR beta repertoire diversity using deep sequencing normalized with unique cDNA molecular identifiers. The donors were divided into four age groups: young (average roughly 17 years), middle-aged (about 39), aged (62) and long-lived (around 80). To avoid experimental bias, donors of different ages were spread randomly across the sequencing lanes. For two donors (one aged 18 to 29 and one aged 80 or older), the study analyzed two additional independent replicas of 1 million unique cDNA reads from the same blood draw. Study-wide findings and limitations: Conclusive comparison of naive and antigen-experienced compartments was prevented by the profiling of bulk unsorted PBMCs. Observed TCR beta diversity per million T cells fell roughly linearly with age, and a significant reduction was already apparent by age approximately 40. Donor CMV infection status was unknown, potentially confounding age-related changes in expanded clonotypes. Estimates of total diversity based on one million sequenced T cells were considered lower bounds and underestimates. The long-lived group showed more naive CD4+ T cells, fewer expanded clones and increased TCR diversity than the aged group, suggesting age selection. Observed TCR beta diversity correlated strongly with the percentage of naive T cells measured by flow cytometry.

The receptor library was made with 5' RACE. A second PCR of roughly 7 to 11 cycles was performed with a sample-barcoded 5' primer and a J-beta primer mix. Each TCR beta cDNA molecule received a unique molecular identifier from a template-switch 5' adaptor carrying 12 random nucleotides. At least 2.5 million CDR3-containing paired-end reads were obtained from each sample. All of the RNA was converted into first-strand cDNA using the Mint cDNA synthesis kit, with a TRBC-specific oligonucleotide serving as the primer. Following uracil-DNA glycosylase treatment, all cDNA underwent a first 18-cycle PCR with the universal primers M1SS and BC2_uni_R. Per the authors' processing: Each sample was normalized by randomly selecting 1 million high-quality reads, each carrying a distinct molecular identifier. Instead of being binned into consensus sequences, reads with shared molecular identifiers were discarded. MiTCR, with a Q25 quality threshold and the strictest error-elimination algorithm, was used for CDR3 identification, clonotype clustering and error correction. A nonparametric unseen species model with Euler transformation was used to estimate lower-bound total TCR beta diversity. TCRdb reprocessed the public reads (quality trimming at Q25 with fastp, clone calling with MiXCR) and kept in-frame beta chains. Merged by CDR3 protein, the rows form single entries marked with the most common genes and DNA. Here the V and J calls rest on TCRdb's processing, not on the authors' analysis. Recorded for this sample are fewer than 2,000,000 distinct CDR3 sequences; approximately 40% of them occurred a single time. The ten top clones hold about 21% of the sample.

This clonotype was observed a handful of times. Its antigen is not yet known. Base qualities were left out, and no much larger clone turns up one base away. The CDR3 measures 19 amino acids from cysteine to phenylalanine. Kept here is only the CDR3 DNA, which spans 57 bases and is read in frame from base 1. Trimming removed 1 base from V and 0 bases from J, leaving 19 bases between the germline ends. The germline V gene (reference sequence) gives CDR1 as SEHNR and CDR2 as FQNEAQ. Systemically healthy Caucasian individuals from Russia, about 38 in total and aged about 6 to 100 years, were included as donors. Each donor gave around 9 milliliters of peripheral blood, collected into EDTA-treated Vacutainer tubes. PBMCs were isolated by Ficoll-Paque density-gradient centrifugation, with at least 6.5 million obtained per sample. Trizol reagent was used to extract total RNA from the PBMCs, yielding at least 6 micrograms per sample. Naive CD45RAhigh/CD27high T cell percentages were measured by flow cytometry on a PBMC aliquot from every donor.

Recombination joined TRBV7-9 with TRBJ1-5, with the D gene too uncertain to name. Sequencing was performed on blood. The receptor comes from a human donor in good health. CDR3 sequence: CASSLGSVAGKYSNQPQHF. The base sequence is TGTGCCAGCAGCTTAGGTTCGGTAGCCGGCAAGTATAGCAATCAGCCCCAGCATTTT.